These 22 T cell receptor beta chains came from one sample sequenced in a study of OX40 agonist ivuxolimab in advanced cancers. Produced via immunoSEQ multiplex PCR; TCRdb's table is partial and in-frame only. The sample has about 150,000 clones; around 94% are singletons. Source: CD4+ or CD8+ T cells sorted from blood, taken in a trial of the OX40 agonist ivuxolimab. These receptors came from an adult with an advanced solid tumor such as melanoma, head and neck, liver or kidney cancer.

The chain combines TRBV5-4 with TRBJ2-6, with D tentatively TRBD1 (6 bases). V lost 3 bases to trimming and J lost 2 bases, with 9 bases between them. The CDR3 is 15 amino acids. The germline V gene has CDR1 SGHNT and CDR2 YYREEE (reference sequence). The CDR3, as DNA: TGTGCCAGCAGCTACGGGACACCTGGGGCCAACGTCCTGACTTTC. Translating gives CASSYGTPGANVLTF. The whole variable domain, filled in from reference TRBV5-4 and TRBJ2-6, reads ETGVTQSPTHLIKTRGQQVTLRCSSQSGHNTVSWYQQALGQGPQFIFQYYREEENGRGNFPPRFSGLQFPNYSSELNVNALELDDSALYLCASSYGTPGANVLTFGAGSRLTVL.

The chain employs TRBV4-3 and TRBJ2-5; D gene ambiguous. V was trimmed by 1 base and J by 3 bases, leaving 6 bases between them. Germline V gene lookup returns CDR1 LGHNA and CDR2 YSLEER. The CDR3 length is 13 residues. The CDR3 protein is CASSQGEKETQYF. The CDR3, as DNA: TGCGCCAGCAGCCAAGGGGAAAAAGAGACCCAGTACTTC.

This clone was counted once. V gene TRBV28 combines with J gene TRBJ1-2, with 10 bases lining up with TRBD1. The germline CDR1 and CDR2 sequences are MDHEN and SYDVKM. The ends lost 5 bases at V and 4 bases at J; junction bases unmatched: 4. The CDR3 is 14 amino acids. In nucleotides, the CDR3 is TGTGCCAGCAGTCCGACAGGGGGCTTCTATGGCTACACCTTC. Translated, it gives CASSPTGGFYGYTF.

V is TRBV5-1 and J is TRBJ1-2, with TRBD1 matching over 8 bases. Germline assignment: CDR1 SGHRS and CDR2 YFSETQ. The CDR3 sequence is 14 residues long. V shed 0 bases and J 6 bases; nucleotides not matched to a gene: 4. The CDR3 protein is CASSLGDRSHGYTF. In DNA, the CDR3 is TGCGCCAGCAGCTTGGGGGACAGGTCGCATGGCTACACCTTC.

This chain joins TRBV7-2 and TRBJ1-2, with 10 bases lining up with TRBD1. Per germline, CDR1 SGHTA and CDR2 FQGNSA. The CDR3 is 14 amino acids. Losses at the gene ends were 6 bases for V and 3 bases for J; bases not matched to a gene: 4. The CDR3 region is CASRVDRGHYGYTF. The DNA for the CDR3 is TGTGCCAGCAGAGTTGACAGGGGGCACTATGGCTACACCTTC.

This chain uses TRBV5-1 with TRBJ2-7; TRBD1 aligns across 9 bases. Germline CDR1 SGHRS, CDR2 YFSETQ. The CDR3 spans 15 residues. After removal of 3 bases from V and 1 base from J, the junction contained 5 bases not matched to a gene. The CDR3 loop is CASSWQGTGSYEQYF. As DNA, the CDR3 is TGCGCCAGCAGCTGGCAGGGGACAGGGTCCTACGAGCAGTACTTC. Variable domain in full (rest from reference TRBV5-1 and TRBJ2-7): KAGVTQTPRYLIKTRGQQVTLSCSPISGHRSVSWYQQTPGQGLQFLFEYFSETQRNKGNFPGRFSGRQFSNSRSEMNVSTLELGDSALYLCASSWQGTGSYEQYFGPGTRLTVT.

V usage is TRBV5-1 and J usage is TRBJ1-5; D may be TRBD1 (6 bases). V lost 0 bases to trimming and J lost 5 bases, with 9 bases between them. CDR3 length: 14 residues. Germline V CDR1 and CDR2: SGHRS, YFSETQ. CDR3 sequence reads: CASSLEGGYQPQHF. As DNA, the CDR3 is TGCGCCAGCAGCTTGGAAGGGGGGTATCAGCCCCAGCATTTT.

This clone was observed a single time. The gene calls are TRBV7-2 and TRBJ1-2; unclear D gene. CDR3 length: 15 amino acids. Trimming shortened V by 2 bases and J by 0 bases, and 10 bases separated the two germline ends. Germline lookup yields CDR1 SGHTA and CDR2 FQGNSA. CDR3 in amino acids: CASSLQADPNYGYTF. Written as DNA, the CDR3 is TGTGCCAGCAGCTTACAGGCAGACCCTAACTATGGCTACACCTTC. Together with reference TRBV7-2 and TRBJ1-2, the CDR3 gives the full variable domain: GAGVSQSPSNKVTEKGKDVELRCDPISGHTALYWYRQSLGQGLEFLIYFQGNSAPDKSGLPSDRFSAERTGGSVSTLTIQRTQQEDSAVYLCASSLQADPNYGYTFGSGTRLTVV.

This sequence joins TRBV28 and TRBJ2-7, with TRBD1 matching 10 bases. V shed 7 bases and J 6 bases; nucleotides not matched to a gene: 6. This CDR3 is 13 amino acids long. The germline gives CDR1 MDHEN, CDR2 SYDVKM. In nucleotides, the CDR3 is TGTGCCAGCATTGACAGGGGGCTTCCCGAGCAGTACTTC. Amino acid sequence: CASIDRGLPEQYF.

The CDR3 region has the DNA TGTGCCACCAGCAGAAACAGGGACGGGGAGCTGTTTTTT. Translation gives CATSRNRDGELFF. The V gene is TRBV15, the J gene TRBJ2-2; D is possibly TRBD1 (6 bases). Germline assignment: CDR1 LNHNV and CDR2 YYDKDF (reference sequence). V shed 2 bases and J shed 7 bases, with 8 bases lying between them. CDR3 length: 13 amino acids.

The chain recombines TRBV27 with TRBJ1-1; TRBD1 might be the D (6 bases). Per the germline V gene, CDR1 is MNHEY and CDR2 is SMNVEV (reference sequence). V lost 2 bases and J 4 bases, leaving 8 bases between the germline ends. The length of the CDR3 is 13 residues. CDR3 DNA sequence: TGTGCCAGCAGTTTAAGGGGGTCCACTGAAGCTTTCTTT. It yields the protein CASSLRGSTEAFF.

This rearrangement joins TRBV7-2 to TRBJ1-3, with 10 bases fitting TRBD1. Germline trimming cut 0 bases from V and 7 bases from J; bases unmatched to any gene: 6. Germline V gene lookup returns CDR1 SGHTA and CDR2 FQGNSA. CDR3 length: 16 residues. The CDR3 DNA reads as TGTGCCAGCAGCTTAGCGAGTTTGGGACAGGGGAACACCATATATTTT. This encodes CASSLASLGQGNTIYF.

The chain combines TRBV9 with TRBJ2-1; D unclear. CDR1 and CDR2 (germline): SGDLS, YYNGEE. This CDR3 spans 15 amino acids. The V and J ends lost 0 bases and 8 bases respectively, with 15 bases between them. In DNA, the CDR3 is TGTGCCAGCAGCGTAGGGACCCTGACCCTACATGAGCAGTTCTTC. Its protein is CASSVGTLTLHEQFF. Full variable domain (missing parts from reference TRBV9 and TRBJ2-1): DSGVTQTPKHLITATGQRVTLRCSPRSGDLSVYWYQQSLDQGLQFLIQYYNGEERAKGNILERFSAQQFPDLHSELNLSSLELGDSALYFCASSVGTLTLHEQFFGPGTRLTVL.

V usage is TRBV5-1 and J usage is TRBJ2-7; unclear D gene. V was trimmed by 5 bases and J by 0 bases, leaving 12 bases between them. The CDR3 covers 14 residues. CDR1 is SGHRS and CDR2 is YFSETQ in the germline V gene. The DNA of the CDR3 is TGCGCCAGCAGGCAGCTTGCGAGCTCCTACGAGCAGTACTTC. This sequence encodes CASRQLASSYEQYF.

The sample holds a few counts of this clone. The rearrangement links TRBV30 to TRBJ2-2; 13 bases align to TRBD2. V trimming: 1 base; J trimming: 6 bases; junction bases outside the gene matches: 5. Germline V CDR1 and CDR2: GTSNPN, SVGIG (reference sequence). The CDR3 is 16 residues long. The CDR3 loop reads CAWSGTSGSSSGELFF. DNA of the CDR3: TGTGCCTGGAGTGGGACTAGCGGGAGTTCCTCCGGGGAGCTGTTTTTT.

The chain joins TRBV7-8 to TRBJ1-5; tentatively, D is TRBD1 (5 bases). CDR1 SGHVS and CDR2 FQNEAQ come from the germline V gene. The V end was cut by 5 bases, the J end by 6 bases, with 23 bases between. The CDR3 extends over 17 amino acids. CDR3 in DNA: TGTGCCAGCAGCCCCCCCAAAGGGGCCGCAGTGAGTCAGCCCCAGCATTTT. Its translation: CASSPPKGAAVSQPQHF. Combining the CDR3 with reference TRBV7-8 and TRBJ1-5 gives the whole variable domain GAGVSQSPRYKVAKRGQDVALRCDPISGHVSLFWYQQALGQGPEFLTYFQNEAQLDKSGLPSDRFFAERPEGSVSTLKIQRTQQEDSAVYLCASSPPKGAAVSQPQHFGDGTRLSIL.

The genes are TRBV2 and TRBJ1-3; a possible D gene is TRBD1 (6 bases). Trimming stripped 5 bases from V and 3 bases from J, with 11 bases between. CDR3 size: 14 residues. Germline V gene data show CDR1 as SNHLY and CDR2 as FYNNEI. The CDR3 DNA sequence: TGTGCCAGCAGTTCACAGGGTTTTGGAAACACCATATATTTT. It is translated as CASSSQGFGNTIYF. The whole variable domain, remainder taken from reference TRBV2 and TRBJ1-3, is EPEVTQTPSHQVTQMGQEVILRCVPISNHLYFYWYRQILGQKVEFLVSFYNNEISEKSEIFDDQFSVERPDGSNFTLKIRSTKLEDSAMYFCASSSQGFGNTIYFGEGSWLTVV.

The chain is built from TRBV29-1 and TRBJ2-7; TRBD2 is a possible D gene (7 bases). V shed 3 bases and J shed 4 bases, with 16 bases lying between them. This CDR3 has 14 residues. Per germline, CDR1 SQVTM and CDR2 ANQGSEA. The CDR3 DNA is TGCAGCGTTGACTTCCGGGGGGCGGGTTACGAGCAGTACTTC. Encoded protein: CSVDFRGAGYEQYF.

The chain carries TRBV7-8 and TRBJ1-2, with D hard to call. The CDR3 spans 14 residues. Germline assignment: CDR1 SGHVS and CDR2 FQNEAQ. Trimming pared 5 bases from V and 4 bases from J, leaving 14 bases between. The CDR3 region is CASSPGRKPYGYTF. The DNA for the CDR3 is TGTGCCAGCAGCCCTGGACGGAAGCCCTATGGCTACACCTTC.

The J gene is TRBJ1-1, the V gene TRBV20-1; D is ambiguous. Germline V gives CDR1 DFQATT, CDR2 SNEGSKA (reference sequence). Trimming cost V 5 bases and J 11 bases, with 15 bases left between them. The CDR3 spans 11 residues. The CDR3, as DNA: TGCAGTGCTCACCCCGGCCCCGGGGCTTTCTTT. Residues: CSAHPGPGAFF.

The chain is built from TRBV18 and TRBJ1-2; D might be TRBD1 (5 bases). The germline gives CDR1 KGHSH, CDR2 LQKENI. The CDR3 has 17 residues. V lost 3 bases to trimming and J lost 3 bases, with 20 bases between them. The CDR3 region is CASSPLMVGVMDYGYTF. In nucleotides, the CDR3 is TGTGCCAGCTCACCCCTTATGGTGGGGGTTATGGACTATGGCTACACCTTC.

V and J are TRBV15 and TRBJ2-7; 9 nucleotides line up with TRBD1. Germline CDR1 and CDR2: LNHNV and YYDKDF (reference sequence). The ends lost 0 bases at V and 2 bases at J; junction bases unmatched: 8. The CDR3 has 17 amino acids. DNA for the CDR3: TGTGCCACCAGCAGAGATAGGGGACAGGGACAAACCTACGAGCAGTACTTC. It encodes CATSRDRGQGQTYEQYF.